The sequence of this T cell receptor (beta chain) was determined in a study of neurological immune-mediated disorders. Broader study findings: Multiple sclerosis, the disease with the least TCR clonal expansion, fell below healthy controls, whereas HTLV-1-associated myelopathy showed the most.

One entry per CDR3 protein, called by TCRdb with MiXCR from the 5' RACE reads. The repertoire has tens of thousands of distinct CDR3 sequences, approximately 14% of them found once; the top ten carry around 27%. Per germline, CDR1 ENHRY and CDR2 SYGVKD. CDR3 size: 12 residues. Trimming cost V 8 bases and J 3 bases, with 10 bases left between them. This clonotype appeared many times. Its antigen is still unknown. This chain uses TRBV10-3 with TRBJ1-1, with D unclear. The material sequenced was PBMCs. The sequence came from a woman aged 50 to 60 with HTLV-1-associated myelopathy (HAM/TSP). CDR3 region: CAIGGTHTEAFF. The CDR3 DNA reads as TGTGCCATCGGAGGAACCCACACTGAAGCTTTCTTT.